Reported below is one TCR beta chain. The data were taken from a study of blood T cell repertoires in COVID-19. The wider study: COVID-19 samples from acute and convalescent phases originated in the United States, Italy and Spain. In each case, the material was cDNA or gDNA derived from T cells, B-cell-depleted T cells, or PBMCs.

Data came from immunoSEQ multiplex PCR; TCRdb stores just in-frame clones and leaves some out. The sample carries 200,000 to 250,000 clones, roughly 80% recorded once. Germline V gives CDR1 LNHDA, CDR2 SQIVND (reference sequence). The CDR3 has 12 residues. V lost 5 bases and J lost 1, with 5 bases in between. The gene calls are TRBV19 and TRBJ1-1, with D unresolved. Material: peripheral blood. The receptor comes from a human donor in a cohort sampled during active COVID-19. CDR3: CASSPGNTEAFF. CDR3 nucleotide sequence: TGTGCCAGTAGTCCAGGGAACACTGAAGCTTTCTTT. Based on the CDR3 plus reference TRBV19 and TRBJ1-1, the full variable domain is DGGITQSPKYLFRKEGQNVTLSCEQNLNHDAMYWYRQDPGQGLRLIYYSQIVNDFQKGDIAEGYSVSREKKESFPLTVTSAQKNPTAFYLCASSPGNTEAFFGQGTRLTVV.